The source of this T cell receptor (beta chain) is a study of shared clonotypes between healthy human individuals. Study at large: Per-donor plates numbered three CD4 naive, three CD4 memory, two CD8 naive and one CD8 memory.

The CDR3 contains 15 residues. Per germline, CDR1 MGHRA and CDR2 YSYEKL. Trimming took 3 bases from V and 3 from J; bases not matched to a gene: 2. Everyone who donated was a Caucasian adult who lived in Nashville, Tennessee. General study points: Clonotypes not shared had lower generation probabilities than those common to all four donors.

Sorted subsets were amplified in replicate PCRs using about 200 ng DNA, about 30,000 T cell genomes. Data came from immunoSEQ multiplex PCR; TCRdb stores just in-frame clones and leaves some out. The sample comprises about 110,000 clones, roughly 66% of which are singletons, and roughly 22% rests with the top ten. This clone has just a few counts. Its antigen remains unidentified. Sequenced sample: memory CD8+ T cells sorted from blood. Stated subset: CD45RO+ cells pooled with CCR7-negative TemRA cells. V and J are TRBV4-1 and TRBJ2-1; TRBD2 agrees at 10 bases. The sequence was obtained from a woman aged 30 to 39 in good health. The CDR3 protein is CASSHASGGYNEQFF. CDR3 DNA sequence: TGCGCCAGCAGCCATGCTAGCGGGGGCTACAATGAGCAGTTCTTC.